The T cell receptor (beta chain) under discussion was sequenced for a study of identical twins. TCRdb re-called the 5' RACE reads with MiXCR, one entry per CDR3 protein. The data show 430,000 or so distinct CDR3 sequences, 24% seen once. The ends were cut back, 6 bases at V and 4 bases at J, with 22 bases in the middle. In germline, CDR1 is DFQATT, CDR2 SNEGSKA (reference sequence). The length of the CDR3 is 16 residues. The same sample was also studied in work on T cells expressing NK-cell markers.

The V and J genes are TRBV20-1 and TRBJ2-1; D may correspond to TRBD1 or TRBD2 (5 bases each). The source of this sequence is a woman under 30 in good health. Material for sequencing was CD4+ T cells sorted from blood. The CDR3 reads CSAVNLGTVTYNEQFF. For the CDR3, the DNA is TGCAGTGCCGTAAATCTCGGGACGGTAACTTACAATGAGCAGTTCTTC.